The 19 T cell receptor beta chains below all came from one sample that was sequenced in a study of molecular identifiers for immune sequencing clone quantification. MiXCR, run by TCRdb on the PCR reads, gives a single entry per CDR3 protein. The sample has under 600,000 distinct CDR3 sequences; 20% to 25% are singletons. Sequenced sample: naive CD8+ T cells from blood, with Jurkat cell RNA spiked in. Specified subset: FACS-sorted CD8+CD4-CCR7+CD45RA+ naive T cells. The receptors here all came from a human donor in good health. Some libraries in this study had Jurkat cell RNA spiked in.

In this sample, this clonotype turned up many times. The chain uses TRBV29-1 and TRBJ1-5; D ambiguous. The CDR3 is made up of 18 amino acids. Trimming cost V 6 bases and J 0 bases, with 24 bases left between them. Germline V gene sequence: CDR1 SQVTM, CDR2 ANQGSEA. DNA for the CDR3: TGCAGCGTGCCAGTGTTACTCGCGGGGAAACATAGCAATCAGCCCCAGCATTTT. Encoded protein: CSVPVLLAGKHSNQPQHF.

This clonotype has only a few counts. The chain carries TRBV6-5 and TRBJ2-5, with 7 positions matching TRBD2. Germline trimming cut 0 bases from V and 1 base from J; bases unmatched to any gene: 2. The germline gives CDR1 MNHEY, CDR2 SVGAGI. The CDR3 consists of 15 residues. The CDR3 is CASSYSASGQETQYF. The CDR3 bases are TGTGCCAGCAGTTACTCCGCTAGCGGCCAAGAGACCCAGTACTTC.

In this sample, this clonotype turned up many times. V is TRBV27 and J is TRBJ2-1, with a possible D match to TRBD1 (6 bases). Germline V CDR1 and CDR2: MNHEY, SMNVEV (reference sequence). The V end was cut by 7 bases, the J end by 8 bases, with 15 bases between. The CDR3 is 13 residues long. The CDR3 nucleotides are TGTGCCAGCACCTGGCAGGGGAGCCATGAGCAGTTCTTC. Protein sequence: CASTWQGSHEQFF.

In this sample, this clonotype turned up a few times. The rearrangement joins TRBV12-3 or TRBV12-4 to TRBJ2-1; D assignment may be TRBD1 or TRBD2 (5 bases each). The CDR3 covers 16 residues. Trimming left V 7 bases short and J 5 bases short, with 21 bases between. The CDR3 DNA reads TGTGCCAGCACCTCCAAGGGCCGGGACGGGAACAATGAGCAGTTCTTC. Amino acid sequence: CASTSKGRDGNNEQFF.

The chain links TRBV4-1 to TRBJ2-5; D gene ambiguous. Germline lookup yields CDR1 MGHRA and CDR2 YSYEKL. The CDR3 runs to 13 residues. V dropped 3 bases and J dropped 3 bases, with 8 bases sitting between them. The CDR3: CASSQRREETQYF. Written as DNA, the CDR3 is TGCGCCAGCAGCCAGAGACGTGAAGAGACCCAGTACTTC.

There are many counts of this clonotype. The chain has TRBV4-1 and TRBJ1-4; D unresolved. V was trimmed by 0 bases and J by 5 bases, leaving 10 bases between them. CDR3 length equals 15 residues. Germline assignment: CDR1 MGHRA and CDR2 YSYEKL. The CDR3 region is CASSQEPLSNEKLFF. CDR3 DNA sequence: TGCGCCAGCAGCCAAGAGCCCCTCTCGAATGAAAAACTGTTTTTT.

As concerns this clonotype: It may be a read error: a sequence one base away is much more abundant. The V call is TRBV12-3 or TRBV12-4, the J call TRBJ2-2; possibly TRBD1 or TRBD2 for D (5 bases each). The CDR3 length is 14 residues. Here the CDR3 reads CATKGISGTGELLF. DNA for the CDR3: TGTGCCACCAAGGGGATAAGTGGTACCGGGGAGCTGCTTTTT.

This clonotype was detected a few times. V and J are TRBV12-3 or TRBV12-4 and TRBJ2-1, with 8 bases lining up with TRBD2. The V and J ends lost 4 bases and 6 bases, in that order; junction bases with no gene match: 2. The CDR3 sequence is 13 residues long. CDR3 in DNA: TGTGCCAGCAGTTGGACTAGCTCCAATGAGCAGTTCTTC. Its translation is CASSWTSSNEQFF.

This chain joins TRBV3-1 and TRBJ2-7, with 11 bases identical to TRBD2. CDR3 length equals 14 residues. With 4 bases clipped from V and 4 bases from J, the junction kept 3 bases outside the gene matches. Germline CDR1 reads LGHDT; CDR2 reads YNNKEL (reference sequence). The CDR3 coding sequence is TGTGCCAGCAGCCCTTCTAGCGGGAGGTACGAGCAGTACTTC. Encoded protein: CASSPSSGRYEQYF.

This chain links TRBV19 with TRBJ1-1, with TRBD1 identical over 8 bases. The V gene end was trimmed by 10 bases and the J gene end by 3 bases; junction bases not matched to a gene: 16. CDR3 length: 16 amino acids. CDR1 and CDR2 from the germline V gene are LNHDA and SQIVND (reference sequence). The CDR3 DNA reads TGTGCCACCAAGGCGTGGGCAGGGGGCCTTCACACTGAAGCTTTCTTT. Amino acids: CATKAWAGGLHTEAFF. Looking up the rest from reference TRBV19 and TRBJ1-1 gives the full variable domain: DGGITQSPKYLFRKEGQNVTLSCEQNLNHDAMYWYRQDPGQGLRLIYYSQIVNDFQKGDIAEGYSVSREKKESFPLTVTSAQKNPTAFYLCATKAWAGGLHTEAFFGQGTRLTVV.

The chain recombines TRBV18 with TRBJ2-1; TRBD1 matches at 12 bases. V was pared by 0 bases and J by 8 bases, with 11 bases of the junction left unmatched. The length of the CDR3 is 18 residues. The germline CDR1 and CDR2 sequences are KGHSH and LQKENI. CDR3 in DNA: TGTGCCAGCTCACCACCGCGGGGGACAGGGGGCGTCGTAGATGAGCAGTTCTTC. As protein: CASSPPRGTGGVVDEQFF.

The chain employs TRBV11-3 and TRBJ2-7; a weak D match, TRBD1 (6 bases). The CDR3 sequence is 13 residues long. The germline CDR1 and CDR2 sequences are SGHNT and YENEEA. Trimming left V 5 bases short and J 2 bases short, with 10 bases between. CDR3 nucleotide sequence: TGTGCCAGCAGCGCAGGGGATCCCTACGAGCAGTACTTC. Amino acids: CASSAGDPYEQYF. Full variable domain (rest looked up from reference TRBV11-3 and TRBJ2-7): EAGVVQSPRYKIIEKKQPVAFWCNPISGHNTLYWYLQNLGQGPELLIRYENEEAVDDSQLPKDRFSAERLKGVDSTLKIQPAELGDSAVYLCASSAGDPYEQYFGPGTRLTVT.

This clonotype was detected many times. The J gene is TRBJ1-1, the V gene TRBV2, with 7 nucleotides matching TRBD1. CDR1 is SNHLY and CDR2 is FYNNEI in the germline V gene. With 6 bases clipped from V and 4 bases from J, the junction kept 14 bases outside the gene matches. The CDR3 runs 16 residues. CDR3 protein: CASSRILQGISTEAFF. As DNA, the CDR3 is TGTGCCAGCAGCAGAATACTACAGGGGATTAGCACTGAAGCTTTCTTT.

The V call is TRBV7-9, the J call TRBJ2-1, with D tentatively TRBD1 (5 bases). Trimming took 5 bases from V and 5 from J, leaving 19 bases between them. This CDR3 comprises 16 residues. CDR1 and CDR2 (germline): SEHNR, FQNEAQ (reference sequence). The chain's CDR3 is CASSRTLGLKNNEQFF. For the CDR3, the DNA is TGTGCCAGCAGCCGTACCTTGGGGCTTAAGAACAATGAGCAGTTCTTC.

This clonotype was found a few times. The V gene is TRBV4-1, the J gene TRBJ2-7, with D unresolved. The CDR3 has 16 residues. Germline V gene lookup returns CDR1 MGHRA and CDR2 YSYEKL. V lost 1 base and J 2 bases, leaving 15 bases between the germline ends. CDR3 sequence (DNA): TGCGCCAGCAGCCAAGGGTACCGCGGCACCGCCTACGAGCAGTACTTC. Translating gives CASSQGYRGTAYEQYF.

This CDR3 reads CASSPRGPGDPSSYGYTF. For the CDR3, the DNA is TGCGCCAGCAGCCCCCGGGGTCCAGGGGATCCGAGTAGCTATGGCTACACCTTC. The chain combines TRBV4-1 with TRBJ1-2; D may be TRBD1 (6 bases). The CDR3 extends over 18 amino acids. Looked up from germline, CDR1 is MGHRA and CDR2 is YSYEKL. Trimming removed 4 bases at V and 4 bases at J, with 25 bases between.

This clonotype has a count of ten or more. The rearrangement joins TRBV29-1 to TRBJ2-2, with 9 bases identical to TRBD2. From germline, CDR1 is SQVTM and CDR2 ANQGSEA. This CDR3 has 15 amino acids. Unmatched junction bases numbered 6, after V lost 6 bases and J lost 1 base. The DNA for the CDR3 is TGCAGCGTCGCGGGGGGGCCCCTGAACACCGGGGAGCTGTTTTTT. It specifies CSVAGGPLNTGELFF.

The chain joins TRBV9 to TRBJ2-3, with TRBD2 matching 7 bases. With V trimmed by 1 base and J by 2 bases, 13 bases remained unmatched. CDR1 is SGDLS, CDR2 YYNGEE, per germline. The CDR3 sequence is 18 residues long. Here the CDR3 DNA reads TGTGCCAGCAGCGTACAAGCGGGATCTTCGTCGTACACAGATACGCAGTATTTT. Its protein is CASSVQAGSSSYTDTQYF. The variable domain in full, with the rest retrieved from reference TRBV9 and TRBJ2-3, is DSGVTQTPKHLITATGQRVTLRCSPRSGDLSVYWYQQSLDQGLQFLIQYYNGEERAKGNILERFSAQQFPDLHSELNLSSLELGDSALYFCASSVQAGSSSYTDTQYFGPGTRLTVL.

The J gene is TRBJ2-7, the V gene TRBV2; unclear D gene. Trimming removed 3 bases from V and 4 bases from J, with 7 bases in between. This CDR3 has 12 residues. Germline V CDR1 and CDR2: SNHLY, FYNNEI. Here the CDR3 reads CASSDPSYEQYF. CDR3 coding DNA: TGTGCCAGCAGTGACCCTAGTTACGAGCAGTACTTC. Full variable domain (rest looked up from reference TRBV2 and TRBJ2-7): EPEVTQTPSHQVTQMGQEVILRCVPISNHLYFYWYRQILGQKVEFLVSFYNNEISEKSEIFDDQFSVERPDGSNFTLKIRSTKLEDSAMYFCASSDPSYEQYFGPGTRLTVT.